Below, one T cell receptor (beta chain) is given with its context. Its specificity is unknown. The data derive from a study of identical twins. This CDR3 region has 18 residues. In germline, CDR1 is LNHNV, CDR2 YYDKDF (reference sequence). Germline trimming cut 0 bases from V and 3 bases from J; bases unmatched to any gene: 9. TCRdb re-called the 5' RACE reads with MiXCR, one entry per CDR3 protein. Of around 530,000 distinct CDR3 sequences detected, roughly 15% appear once; the ten largest clones hold roughly 0.46%. The study, taken as a whole, reports: Findings came from cross-sectional statistics, without long-term follow-up of donors. Within monozygotic twins, out-of-frame TCR alpha sharing was underestimated by the models.

The same data also went into a second study, on yellow fever vaccine responses in identical twins.

The TCR was taken from a woman aged 18-29 years in good health. The V and J genes are TRBV15 and TRBJ2-3, with 10 nucleotides matching TRBD1. Sequencing was done on a sample of CD4+ T cells sorted from blood. CDR3 loop: CATSRDPPGQGITDTQYF. The CDR3 nucleotides read TGTGCCACCAGCAGAGATCCCCCGGGACAGGGGATAACAGATACGCAGTATTTT.